This T cell receptor (beta chain) originates from a study of vaccination effects on CD4 cells after COVID-19. This clone was seen more than once but under ten times. Its antigen is undetermined. The protocol was immunoSEQ multiplex PCR, while the TCRdb copy is restricted to in-frame clones and leaves out a portion. The table lists tens of thousands of clones, under 75% of them singletons. Findings and limits, study-wide: Of the vaccine-induced clones from healthy vaccinees, merely 1 of 255 recognized common cold coronaviruses as well.

Trimming cost V 4 bases and J 0 bases, with 15 bases left between them. The V gene's germline CDR1 is MGHRA and CDR2 YSYEKL. The CDR3 totals 16 residues. ViraFEST assay sequencing came after antigen-specific CD4+ T cells were expanded with viral peptide pools. After roughly 9 days in culture, the CD4+ T cells were isolated. Testing of the vaccine recipients showed negative nucleocapsid antibodies and no prior SARS-CoV-2 infection. V gene TRBV4-1 combines with J gene TRBJ1-2; TRBD1 is a possible D gene (5 bases). This TCR derives from a human donor who received a COVID-19 vaccine. Sequencing was performed on CD4+ T cells from PBMCs cultured with HCoV-OC43 spike peptides, taken before COVID-19 vaccination. Subset specified: HCoV-OC43 spike overlapping peptide pool stimulation. CDR3 bases: TGCGCCAGCAGCCTCGGGACCGTCAGTCCTAACTATGGCTACACCTTC. It translates to CASSLGTVSPNYGYTF.